The 23 T cell receptor beta chains presented below share a single source sample, sequenced in a study of shared clonotypes between healthy human individuals. The method was immunoSEQ multiplex PCR; TCRdb's version includes in-frame clones alone and lacks a portion of them. The table records approximately 460,000 clones, 60% to 80% of them present only once. The sequenced sample consisted of PBMCs. These receptors originate from a woman aged 40-49 years in good health. Some clones in this sample may be carry-over from other donors' samples.

This sequence joins TRBV6-6 and TRBJ2-7; D is unresolved. The CDR3 sequence is 13 residues long. Germline V gene lookup returns CDR1 MNHNY and CDR2 SVGAGI (reference sequence). V dropped 4 bases and J dropped 5 bases, with 12 bases sitting between them. CDR3 DNA: TGTGCCAGCAGTTTTGCGCAAGAAAACGAGCAGTACTTC. Its translation is CASSFAQENEQYF.

V usage is TRBV18 and J usage is TRBJ2-3; D ambiguous. This CDR3 spans 16 amino acids. Germline V gene lookup returns CDR1 KGHSH and CDR2 LQKENI. Trimming left V 1 base short and J 0 bases short, with 11 bases between. In DNA, the CDR3 is TGTGCCAGCTCACCACTGCAGCTAACTAGCACAGATACGCAGTATTTT. Protein sequence: CASSPLQLTSTDTQYF.

The chain couples TRBV28 to TRBJ1-5; no reliable D call. Trimming removed 7 bases at V and 3 bases at J, with 22 bases between. The germline gives CDR1 MDHEN, CDR2 SYDVKM. The CDR3 has 17 amino acids. DNA for the CDR3: TGTGCCAGCATGCAGAAAGCCCTGGGCATTTACAATCAGCCCCAGCATTTT. Protein product: CASMQKALGIYNQPQHF.

This clone was observed once. In nucleotides, the CDR3 is TGTGCCAGCAGCTTAGACCATAGCTCCTACGAGCAGTACTTC. Translated, it gives CASSLDHSSYEQYF. The chain combines TRBV7-9 with TRBJ2-7; no clear D. Germline CDR1 is SEHNR and CDR2 is FQNEAQ (reference sequence). With 1 base removed from V and 0 bases from J, the gap between germline ends came to 7 bases. The CDR3 loop spans 14 amino acids.

In the case of this clone: A read error is likely here: a far larger clone is one base away. Other DNA sequences within the sample encode an identical CDR3. The gene calls are TRBV6-1 and TRBJ2-1; 7 bases are shared with TRBD2. With 6 bases clipped from V and 4 bases from J, the junction kept 9 bases outside the gene matches. Germline lookup yields CDR1 MNHNS and CDR2 SASEGT. The CDR3 loop spans 15 amino acids. CDR3 sequence reads: CASSDGLADYNEQFF. CDR3 bases: TGTGCCAGCAGCGATGGTCTAGCGGATTACAATGAGCAGTTCTTC.

The genes are TRBV29-1 and TRBJ1-1; maybe TRBD1 (5 bases). Germline-derived CDR1 and CDR2 are SQVTM and ANQGSEA. The CDR3 has 16 amino acids. V was pared by 0 bases and J by 1 base, with 15 bases between. This CDR3 is CSVEDRGGRANTEAFF. As DNA, the CDR3 is TGCAGCGTTGAAGATCGTGGGGGTAGGGCGAACACTGAAGCTTTCTTT.

This chain joins TRBV4-1 and TRBJ1-2; weak D call: TRBD1 (5 bases). The CDR3 is 15 amino acids. The germline V gene encodes CDR1 MGHRA and CDR2 YSYEKL. V lost 1 base and J 3 bases, leaving 12 bases between the germline ends. DNA for the CDR3: TGCGCCAGCAGCCAAGGGTCCCAGGGTGACTATGGCTACACCTTC. Translated, it gives CASSQGSQGDYGYTF.

A note on this clone: The sample carries other DNA sequences with the same CDR3. The chain employs TRBV20-1 and TRBJ2-5; the D gene is possibly TRBD2 (5 bases). This CDR3 is 11 amino acids long. Germline-derived CDR1 and CDR2 are DFQATT and SNEGSKA (reference sequence). The V gene lost 4 bases and the J gene lost 4 bases, with 7 bases spanning the gap. DNA for the CDR3: TGCAGTGCTACGGCGGGAGAGACCCAGTACTTC. This gives the protein CSATAGETQYF.

The rearrangement joins TRBV29-1 to TRBJ1-1; TRBD1 matches at 7 bases. The CDR3 loop spans 14 amino acids. Per the germline V gene, CDR1 is SQVTM and CDR2 is ANQGSEA. The CDR3 sequence: CSVTGAAGANEAFF. In DNA form, the CDR3 reads TGCAGTGTCACAGGGGCGGCGGGCGCCAATGAAGCTTTCTTT.

Worth noting for this clone: A far larger clone differs by one base, so this is likely a read error. The gene calls are TRBV29-1 and TRBJ1-5; 7 bases match TRBD1. Germline V gives CDR1 SQVTM, CDR2 ANQGSEA. V lost 7 bases and J lost 3; bases outside the gene matches: 6. The CDR3 is 13 amino acids. CDR3 nucleotide sequence: TGCAGCGCCGGGACAGCGAACAATCAGCCCCAGCATTTT. It yields the protein CSAGTANNQPQHF.

The chain carries TRBV29-1 and TRBJ2-5; D may match TRBD1 or TRBD2 (5 bases each). V dropped 4 bases and J dropped 5 bases, with 14 bases sitting between them. From germline, CDR1 is SQVTM and CDR2 ANQGSEA. The CDR3 spans 13 residues. This CDR3 reads CSVAGRNGETQYF. The DNA for the CDR3 is TGCAGCGTTGCGGGGCGGAACGGGGAGACCCAGTACTTC.

The chain links TRBV19 to TRBJ2-7; 10 bases are shared with TRBD1. The V gene's germline CDR1 is LNHDA and CDR2 SQIVND (reference sequence). This CDR3 region has 19 residues. V was pared by 7 bases and J by 2 bases, with 20 bases of the junction left unmatched. This chain's CDR3 is CASTSPSGTGAYKAYEQYF. The CDR3 bases are TGTGCCAGTACCTCACCTTCCGGGACAGGGGCATATAAAGCCTACGAGCAGTACTTC.

The rearrangement uses TRBV4-1 and TRBJ1-2, with D possibly TRBD1 on 5 matching bases. The ends were cut back, 2 bases at V and 2 bases at J, with 12 bases in the middle. CDR1 is MGHRA, CDR2 YSYEKL, per germline. The CDR3 covers 15 residues. The CDR3 DNA follows: TGCGCCAGCAGCCAAACGGTGGCAGGGAACTATGGCTACACCTTC. Protein product: CASSQTVAGNYGYTF.

The table lists this clone with a few counts. The sample contains more than one DNA sequence encoding this CDR3. CDR3 nucleotides: TGCGCCAGCAGCTCAGGGGGCCGAGAGACCCAGTACTTC. Its protein is CASSSGGRETQYF. The chain carries TRBV5-1 and TRBJ2-5; 8 bases match TRBD1. The length of the CDR3 is 13 residues. V gave up 3 bases and J gave up 4 bases; unmatched junction bases: 2. Germline CDR1 reads SGHRS; CDR2 reads YFSETQ.

This clone turned up a few times. The chain has TRBV27 and TRBJ1-2; 7 bases match TRBD1. This CDR3 spans 14 amino acids. The V gene end was trimmed by 5 bases and the J gene end by 4 bases; junction bases not matched to a gene: 7. Germline V lookup: CDR1 MNHEY, CDR2 SMNVEV (reference sequence). The CDR3: CASSLNRGGYGYTF. CDR3 DNA sequence: TGTGCCAGCAGTCTGAACAGGGGAGGCTATGGCTACACCTTC.

The chain has TRBV4-1 and TRBJ2-1; TRBD2 aligns across 10 bases. Germline assignment: CDR1 MGHRA and CDR2 YSYEKL. J was trimmed by 4 bases and V by 2 bases; bases with no gene match: 5. This CDR3 region has 16 residues. For the CDR3, the DNA is TGCGCCAGCAGCCAAACCGGGACTAGCGTTTACAATGAGCAGTTCTTC. Translating it yields CASSQTGTSVYNEQFF.

J is TRBJ2-7 and V is TRBV5-1; 13 bases line up with TRBD2. Germline values: CDR1 SGHRS, CDR2 YFSETQ. V was pared by 4 bases and J by 7 bases, with 14 bases of the junction left unmatched. This CDR3 is built from 17 residues. The CDR3 here is CASSPGQGLAGLREQYF. The DNA of the CDR3 is TGCGCCAGCAGCCCCGGACAGGGACTAGCGGGATTAAGGGAGCAGTACTTC. Full variable domain (remainder filled in from reference TRBV5-1 and TRBJ2-7): KAGVTQTPRYLIKTRGQQVTLSCSPISGHRSVSWYQQTPGQGLQFLFEYFSETQRNKGNFPGRFSGRQFSNSRSEMNVSTLELGDSALYLCASSPGQGLAGLREQYFGPGTRLTVT.

This chain connects TRBV6-5 to TRBJ2-5, with D unresolved. Germline V CDR1 and CDR2: MNHEY, SVGAGI. This CDR3 is 12 amino acids long. Trimming pared 6 bases from V and 10 bases from J, leaving 15 bases between. The CDR3 coding sequence is TGTGCCAGCAGCCCCTCCACGGAACACCAGTACTTC. Encoded protein: CASSPSTEHQYF.

This clone came up once. The chain couples TRBV19 to TRBJ2-3; maybe TRBD2 (6 bases). From germline, CDR1 is LNHDA and CDR2 SQIVND (reference sequence). CDR3 size: 13 residues. V shed 0 bases and J shed 10 bases, with 11 bases lying between them. This CDR3 reads CASSIDRTTAQYF. CDR3 in DNA: TGTGCCAGTAGTATAGATCGGACTACGGCGCAGTATTTT.

The V and J genes are TRBV30 and TRBJ2-7; 12 nucleotides match TRBD2. Per the germline V gene, CDR1 is GTSNPN and CDR2 is SVGIG (reference sequence). V trimming: 2 bases; J trimming: 12 bases; junction bases outside the gene matches: 8. The CDR3 contains 13 residues. The CDR3 region has the DNA TGTGCCTGGAGTAAATCTAGCGGGAGGGGACCGTACTTC. It specifies CAWSKSSGRGPYF. The complete variable domain, with remaining parts taken from reference TRBV30 and TRBJ2-7, reads SQTIHQWPATLVQPVGSPLSLECTVEGTSNPNLYWYRQAAGRGLQLLFYSVGIGQISSEVPQNLSASRPQDRQFILSSKKLLLSDSGFYLCAWSKSSGRGPYFGPGTRLTVT.

This chain connects TRBV11-1 to TRBJ2-5, with TRBD1 matching over 7 bases. The CDR3 loop spans 14 amino acids. The junction had 7 bases not matched to a gene; V was cut back by 5 bases and J by 4 bases. The germline CDR1 and CDR2 sequences are SGHAT and FQDESV (reference sequence). The CDR3 here is CASSRKGARETQYF. CDR3 bases: TGTGCCAGCAGCCGGAAGGGGGCACGAGAGACCCAGTACTTC.

Comment on this clone: It is likely a read error: a sequence one base away is far more abundant. The gene calls are TRBV4-2 and TRBJ1-2; D is unclear. CDR1 and CDR2 (germline): LGHNA, YNFKEQ. The CDR3 consists of 14 residues. The V end lost 1 base, the J end lost 8 bases, and 14 bases lay between the germline ends. The CDR3 loop is CASSQARGPRGYTF. CDR3 DNA: TGTGCCAGCAGCCAAGCCAGAGGGCCCCGAGGCTACACCTTC.

The rearrangement links TRBV4-1 to TRBJ2-7; D tentatively fits TRBD1 or TRBD2 (5 bases each). V was pared by 3 bases and J by 1 base, with 13 bases between. The CDR3 is 15 amino acids. Germline V gene sequence: CDR1 MGHRA, CDR2 YSYEKL. The CDR3 DNA is TGCGCCAGCAGCCAGGGACCCCTCTCATCCTACGAGCAGTACTTC. As protein: CASSQGPLSSYEQYF.